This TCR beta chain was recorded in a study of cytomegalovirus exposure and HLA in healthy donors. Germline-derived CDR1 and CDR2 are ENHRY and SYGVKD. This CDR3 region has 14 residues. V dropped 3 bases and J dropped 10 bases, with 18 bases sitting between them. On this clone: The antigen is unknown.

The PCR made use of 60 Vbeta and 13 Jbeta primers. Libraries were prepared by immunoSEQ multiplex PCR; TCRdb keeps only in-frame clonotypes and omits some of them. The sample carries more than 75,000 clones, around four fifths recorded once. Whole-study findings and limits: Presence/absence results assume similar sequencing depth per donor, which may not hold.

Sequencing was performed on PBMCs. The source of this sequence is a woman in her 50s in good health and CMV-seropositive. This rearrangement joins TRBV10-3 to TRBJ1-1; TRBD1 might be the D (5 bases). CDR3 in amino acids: CAISDRRDAPAAFF. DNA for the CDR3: TGTGCCATCAGTGATCGGAGGGACGCTCCGGCAGCTTTCTTT.